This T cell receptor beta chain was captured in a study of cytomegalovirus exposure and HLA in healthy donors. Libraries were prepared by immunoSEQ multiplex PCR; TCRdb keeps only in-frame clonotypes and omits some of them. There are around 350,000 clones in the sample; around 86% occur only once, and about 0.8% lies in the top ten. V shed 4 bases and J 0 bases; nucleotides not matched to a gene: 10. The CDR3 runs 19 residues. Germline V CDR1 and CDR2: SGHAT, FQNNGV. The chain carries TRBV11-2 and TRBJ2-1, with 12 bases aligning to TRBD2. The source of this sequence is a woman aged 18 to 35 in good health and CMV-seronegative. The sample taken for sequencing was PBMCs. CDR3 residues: CASSSRTSGILSSYNEQFF. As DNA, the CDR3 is TGTGCCAGCAGCTCCAGGACTAGCGGGATACTGAGCTCCTACAATGAGCAGTTCTTC.